This TCR beta chain was observed in a study of blood T cell repertoires in COVID-19. About the research overall: Samples representing acute and convalescent COVID-19 were sourced from the United States, Italy and Spain. The analysed material was cDNA or gDNA that came from T cells, B-cell-depleted T cells, or PBMCs.

This CDR3 has 13 residues. Trimming removed 5 bases from V and 8 bases from J; junction bases left unmatched: 6. Germline V gene sequence: CDR1 LGHNA, CDR2 YSLEER. Methods used by the authors: By means of reference gene primer amplification, nucleated cell counts were estimated. TCRdb's copy holds only in-frame clones and misses some; the assay was immunoSEQ multiplex PCR. V, J and clone size are those of that table, while D and trimming were read from the DNA. The repertoire holds roughly 290,000 clones, approximately 89% seen once, with approximately 13% in the top ten. This sequence was found in a woman aged 60-75 years with acute or convalescent COVID-19. Material: peripheral blood. V gene TRBV4-3 combines with J gene TRBJ2-1; 7 bases align to TRBD1. The CDR3 DNA is TGCGCCAGCAGCAAACAGGGGTGGGATGAGCAGTTCTTC. Amino acids: CASSKQGWDEQFF.